The TCR beta chain described here comes from a study of cytomegalovirus exposure and HLA in healthy donors. Comments on this clone: Its antigen is not identified.

With 60 Vbeta and 13 Jbeta primers, the PCR was carried out. TCRdb's copy holds only in-frame clones and misses some; the assay was immunoSEQ multiplex PCR. The sample gives fewer than 140,000 clones, roughly 80% of which show up once; 2% to 3% is in the top ten. CDR3 size: 15 residues. The germline V gene has CDR1 SNHLY and CDR2 FYNNEI. With 4 bases clipped from V and 1 base from J, the junction kept 1 base outside the gene matches. The study, taken as a whole, reports: The study had only CMV serostatus as immune exposure information. Other equally common chains were less clonally expanded than HLA-associated TCR beta chains, a later analysis showed.

There were likely unrecorded immune exposures, though donors were nominally healthy when sampled. The chain uses TRBV2 and TRBJ2-4, with TRBD1 matching 10 bases. This TCR came from a man aged 40-49 years in good health and CMV-seronegative. The material sequenced was PBMCs. CDR3 protein: CASSGQGAAKNIQYF. CDR3 DNA sequence: TGTGCCAGCAGTGGACAGGGGGCGGCCAAAAACATTCAGTACTTC.